Following are 21 T cell receptor beta chains from one sample sequenced in a study of T-cell reconstitution after alpha-beta-depleted transplantation in children. Unique molecular identifiers were used to barcode this TCRbeta library. TCRdb independently ran MiXCR on the PCR reads; one entry per CDR3 protein. This sample yields about 540,000 distinct CDR3 sequences, of which approximately 16% are seen a single time; approximately 3% belongs to the top ten. Sequences were derived from PBMCs from the stem cell graft donor, sampled from the stem cell graft. The receptor source for this set is a human donor who donated a stem cell graft to a child with acute lymphoblastic leukemia.

This clonotype was counted a few times. J is TRBJ2-7 and V is TRBV7-8; the match to TRBD2 covers 7 bases. The ends lost 1 base at V and 2 bases at J; junction bases unmatched: 2. The germline gives CDR1 SGHVS, CDR2 FQNEAQ. The CDR3 spans 14 residues. CDR3 nucleotides: TGTGCCAGCAGCTTAGTCACTAGCGCCTACGAGCAGTACTTC. Amino acid sequence: CASSLVTSAYEQYF. The full variable domain, with the rest looked up from reference TRBV7-8 and TRBJ2-7, is GAGVSQSPRYKVAKRGQDVALRCDPISGHVSLFWYQQALGQGPEFLTYFQNEAQLDKSGLPSDRFFAERPEGSVSTLKIQRTQQEDSAVYLCASSLVTSAYEQYFGPGTRLTVT.

The CDR3 sequence: CATSDLWGDYNEQFF. Here the CDR3 DNA reads TGTGCCACCAGTGATTTGTGGGGGGATTACAATGAGCAGTTCTTC. V and J are TRBV24-1 and TRBJ2-1; a possible D gene is TRBD2 (6 bases). V lost 0 bases, J lost 4 bases, and 9 bases lay in between. Germline CDR1 reads KGHDR; CDR2 reads SFDVKD. The CDR3 is 15 residues long.

The chain uses TRBV20-1 and TRBJ2-7; TRBD2 matches 8 bases. Losses at the gene ends were 6 bases for V and 12 bases for J; bases not matched to a gene: 10. Looked up from germline, CDR1 is DFQATT and CDR2 is SNEGSKA (reference sequence). The CDR3 contains 11 residues. CDR3 coding DNA: TGCAGTGCAGGAGCGGGAGCCTCCCCGTACTTC. Amino acids: CSAGAGASPYF.

There are a few counts of this clonotype. The chain links TRBV29-1 to TRBJ2-1; D remains ambiguous. The V end was cut by 5 bases, the J end by 2 bases, with 10 bases between. This CDR3 has 13 amino acids. The germline gives CDR1 SQVTM, CDR2 ANQGSEA. The CDR3, as DNA: TGCAGCGTTATAAGTTATACCTACAATGAGCAGTTCTTC. Amino acids: CSVISYTYNEQFF.

The sample holds a few counts of this clonotype. The J gene is TRBJ1-1, the V gene TRBV15; 8 positions match TRBD1. The CDR3 runs 19 residues. Per the germline V gene, CDR1 is LNHNV and CDR2 is YYDKDF (reference sequence). Trimming cost V 4 bases and J 1 base; bases outside gene matches: 17. CDR3 residues: CATSKLGTGEQPQNTEAFF. CDR3 nucleotides: TGTGCCACCAGCAAACTGGGGACAGGCGAGCAACCGCAGAACACTGAAGCTTTCTTT.

CDR3 protein: CASSLGTSGKSAGEQFF. The CDR3 DNA is TGTGCCAGCAGCTTGGGGACTAGCGGGAAGTCGGCGGGAGAGCAGTTCTTC. The chain couples TRBV5-6 to TRBJ2-1; TRBD2 aligns across 12 bases. V was clipped by 0 bases and J by 10 bases; unmatched bases: 11. Germline CDR1 and CDR2: SGHDT and YYEEEE. The CDR3 has 17 amino acids.

This clonotype turned up a few times. V is TRBV14 and J is TRBJ2-7; 9 bases are shared with TRBD1. Germline values: CDR1 SGHDN, CDR2 FVKESK. With V trimmed by 2 bases and J by 0 bases, 2 bases remained unmatched. This CDR3 has 15 residues. Here the CDR3 reads CASSQLGQGSYEQYF. CDR3 in DNA: TGTGCCAGCAGCCAACTGGGACAGGGCTCCTACGAGCAGTACTTC.

V is TRBV4-1 and J is TRBJ1-5; tentatively, D is TRBD1 (5 bases). V shed 0 bases and J shed 1 base, with 7 bases lying between them. CDR3 length: 15 residues. Germline CDR1 reads MGHRA; CDR2 reads YSYEKL. The CDR3 DNA follows: TGCGCCAGCAGCCAAGAGGCAGGGAGCAATCAGCCCCAGCATTTT. Amino acid sequence: CASSQEAGSNQPQHF.

The chain combines TRBV7-7 with TRBJ1-5; no definite D call. The CDR3 length is 13 residues. CDR1 is SSHAT and CDR2 is FNYEAQ in the germline V gene (reference sequence). The V gene lost 2 bases and the J gene lost 9 bases, with 11 bases spanning the gap. CDR3 protein: CASSLFQVGPQHF. The CDR3 bases are TGTGCCAGCAGCTTATTTCAAGTGGGGCCCCAGCATTTT.

V is TRBV29-1 and J is TRBJ2-1; 7 nucleotides agree with TRBD2. Germline V gene sequence: CDR1 SQVTM, CDR2 ANQGSEA. V dropped 3 bases and J dropped 5; count of bases not matched to a gene: 4. This CDR3 comprises 13 residues. DNA of the CDR3: TGCAGCGTTGACGGGGGGAAAAACAATGAGCAGTTCTTC. Its protein is CSVDGGKNNEQFF.

The chain has TRBV6-4 and TRBJ2-1; unclear D gene. CDR1 MRHNA and CDR2 SNTAGT come from the germline V gene. The CDR3 contains 15 residues. Trimming took 3 bases from V and 4 from J, leaving 13 bases between them. The DNA of the CDR3 is TGTGCCAGCAGTGATAATCCCGACAATTACAATGAGCAGTTCTTC. Translation gives CASSDNPDNYNEQFF.

This chain uses TRBV5-1 with TRBJ2-1; 9 nucleotides line up with TRBD2. The length of the CDR3 is 17 residues. Trimming cost V 0 bases and J 0 bases; bases outside gene matches: 4. Looked up from germline, CDR1 is SGHRS and CDR2 is YFSETQ. CDR3 region: CASSLVASGTSYNEQFF. The CDR3 nucleotides read TGCGCCAGCAGCTTGGTAGCTAGCGGGACCTCCTACAATGAGCAGTTCTTC.

This clonotype has only a few counts. The chain employs TRBV11-2 and TRBJ2-5; 7 bases are shared with TRBD2. Germline loops: CDR1 SGHAT, CDR2 FQNNGV. The CDR3 sequence is 16 residues long. Trimming at V came to 3 bases and at J to 3 bases, leaving 10 bases not matched to a gene. CDR3 region: CASSFRRTAGEETQYF. CDR3 sequence (DNA): TGTGCCAGCAGCTTCCGGCGAACCGCGGGGGAAGAGACCCAGTACTTC.

This rearrangement joins TRBV20-1 to TRBJ2-1; the match to TRBD2 covers 7 bases. Germline loops: CDR1 DFQATT, CDR2 SNEGSKA (reference sequence). This CDR3 contains 15 residues. V lost 3 bases, J lost 1 base, and 6 bases stayed unmatched. Here the CDR3 reads CSASLPSGSYNEQFF. CDR3 DNA: TGCAGTGCTAGCCTACCTAGCGGTTCCTACAATGAGCAGTTCTTC.

This clonotype was seen more than once but under ten times. This chain joins TRBV7-6 and TRBJ1-5; D is ambiguous. Germline V CDR1 and CDR2: SGHVS, FNYEAQ. The CDR3 contains 13 residues. The V end was cut by 5 bases, the J end by 4 bases, with 9 bases between. The CDR3 is CASSAGDNQPQHF. Here the CDR3 DNA reads TGTGCCAGCAGCGCGGGTGATAATCAGCCCCAGCATTTT. The entire variable domain, with the rest obtained from reference TRBV7-6 and TRBJ1-5, is as follows: GAGVSQSPRYKVTKRGQDVALRCDPISGHVSLYWYRQALGQGPEFLTYFNYEAQQDKSGLPNDRFSAERPEGSISTLTIQRTEQRDSAMYRCASSAGDNQPQHFGDGTRLSIL.

This clonotype was observed a few times. This chain connects TRBV12-3 or TRBV12-4 to TRBJ1-2, with no clear D. This CDR3 contains 16 residues. V was trimmed by 1 base and J by 5 bases, leaving 17 bases between them. CDR3 coding DNA: TGTGCCAGCAGTTTAGGGCCTCCCCCTTTGTATTATGGCTACACCTTC. Translating gives CASSLGPPPLYYGYTF.

There are a few counts of this clonotype. The J gene is TRBJ2-7, the V gene TRBV20-1, with TRBD2 identical over 9 bases. J gave up 3 bases and V 8 bases, and 5 bases lay outside the gene matches. This CDR3 is 12 amino acids long. Germline V CDR1 and CDR2: DFQATT, SNEGSKA (reference sequence). The CDR3 loop reads CSSLAGSYEQYF. CDR3 sequence (DNA): TGCAGTTCACTAGCGGGTAGCTACGAGCAGTACTTC.

The chain recombines TRBV9 with TRBJ2-2, with 9 bases matching TRBD2. This CDR3 is built from 16 residues. Germline values: CDR1 SGDLS, CDR2 YYNGEE. V dropped 0 bases and J dropped 2; count of bases not matched to a gene: 2. The CDR3 region is CASSVELAGNTGELFF. The CDR3 nucleotides are TGTGCCAGCAGCGTAGAACTAGCGGGTAACACCGGGGAGCTGTTTTTT.

This clonotype showed up just a few times. J is TRBJ1-1 and V is TRBV5-1; a possible D gene is TRBD1 (6 bases). The ends were cut back, 4 bases at V and 8 bases at J, with 18 bases in the middle. This CDR3 spans 14 amino acids. Germline CDR1 is SGHRS and CDR2 is YFSETQ. The CDR3 DNA reads TGCGCCAGCAGCCTTGCTCCAGGACAGATAGAAGCTTTCTTT. This sequence encodes CASSLAPGQIEAFF. Based on the CDR3 plus reference TRBV5-1 and TRBJ1-1, the full variable domain is KAGVTQTPRYLIKTRGQQVTLSCSPISGHRSVSWYQQTPGQGLQFLFEYFSETQRNKGNFPGRFSGRQFSNSRSEMNVSTLELGDSALYLCASSLAPGQIEAFFGQGTRLTVV.

This clonotype was recorded a few times. The V call is TRBV5-5, the J call TRBJ2-1; 7 positions agree with TRBD1. Per the germline V gene, CDR1 is SGHKS and CDR2 is YYEKEE (reference sequence). This CDR3 spans 12 amino acids. Trimming cost V 5 bases and J 8 bases; bases outside gene matches: 4. The CDR3 sequence: CASRFTGDEQFF. Here the CDR3 DNA reads TGTGCCAGCAGGTTTACAGGGGATGAGCAGTTCTTC.

The CDR3 DNA reads as TGTGCGTCGGCCCAGGGAATGACCGGGGAGCTGTTTTTT. Its protein is CASAQGMTGELFF. The rearrangement joins TRBV7-3 to TRBJ2-2; D possibly corresponds to TRBD1 (5 bases). This CDR3 is built from 13 residues. Germline CDR1 is SGHTA and CDR2 is FQGTGA.